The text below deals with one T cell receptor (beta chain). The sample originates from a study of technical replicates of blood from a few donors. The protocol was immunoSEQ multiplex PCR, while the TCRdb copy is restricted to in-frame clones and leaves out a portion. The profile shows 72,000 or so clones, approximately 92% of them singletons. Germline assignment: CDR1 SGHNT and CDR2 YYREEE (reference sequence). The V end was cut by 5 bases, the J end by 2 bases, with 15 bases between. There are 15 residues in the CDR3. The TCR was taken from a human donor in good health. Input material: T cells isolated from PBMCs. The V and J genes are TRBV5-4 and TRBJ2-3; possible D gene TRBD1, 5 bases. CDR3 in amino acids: CASRVDSAPTDTQYF. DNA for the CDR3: TGTGCCAGCAGAGTAGACAGTGCCCCCACAGATACGCAGTATTTT.